This TCR beta chain came from a study of T cells in Graves' hyperthyroidism and ophthalmopathy. Study-level findings and limits: In simple terms, a model built on 13 V-J features told ophthalmopathy apart from stable hyperthyroidism. Expanded thyroid clonotypes (above 0.001) were mostly also found in blood. Ophthalmopathy, which appeared later, was predicted by the model a median 6.5 months before onset.

Fresh 10 ml peripheral blood yielded PBMCs. The CDR3 consists of 15 residues. Germline values: CDR1 SGHVS, CDR2 FNYEAQ. Deletions cut 4 bases from V and 7 bases from J, with 16 bases between. RNA transcripts served as the template for amplifying TCR beta CDR3 regions. Researchers ran a first-round RT-PCR on the TCR CDR3 using the HTBI primer set. Each CDR3 protein is one row after TCRdb ran MiXCR on the multiplex PCR reads. In the table there are approximately 710,000 distinct CDR3 sequences, 15% to 20% of which are singletons. This clonotype was seen more than once but under ten times. The target antigen is unknown.

What was sequenced was blood. This sequence joins TRBV7-6 and TRBJ2-2, with no clear D. The sequence came from a man between 50 and 59 years old with Graves' hyperthyroidism. The CDR3 coding sequence is TGTGCCAGCAGCTCCCGTGGGCCCCGGCGCGGGGAGCTGTTTTTT. Its translation: CASSSRGPRRGELFF.